Presented here are 5 T cell receptor beta chains from one specimen sequenced in a study of CD8 T cells in Susac syndrome. The authors reverse transcribed roughly 0.5 to 1 ug RNA with random hexamers. TCRdb recomputed calls from the immunoSEQ multiplex PCR reads with MiXCR, one row per CDR3 protein. The sample lists a few hundred thousand distinct CDR3 sequences; 80% to 95% were seen once. Material for sequencing was CD8+ T cells from PBMCs. These receptors originate from a human donor with multiple sclerosis.

The chain uses TRBV19 and TRBJ2-1, with D possibly being TRBD1 or TRBD2 (5 bases each). CDR3 length: 14 residues. Trimming stripped 1 base from V and 8 bases from J, with 12 bases between. The germline V gene encodes CDR1 LNHDA and CDR2 SQIVND (reference sequence). The CDR3 spells CASSIGGVGDEQFF. CDR3 in DNA: TGTGCCAGTAGTATAGGAGGGGTTGGGGATGAGCAGTTCTTC.

The CDR3 DNA reads TGTGCCAGCAGTTATGGTTCAGAGAACACTGAAGCTTTCTTT. This sequence encodes CASSYGSENTEAFF. The V gene is TRBV27, the J gene TRBJ1-1; D gene uncertain. The CDR3 extends over 14 amino acids. Germline CDR1 and CDR2: MNHEY and SMNVEV (reference sequence). Trimming pared 4 bases from V and 1 base from J, leaving 10 bases between.

The chain has TRBV15 and TRBJ1-1; 7 bases match TRBD1. This CDR3 is 14 amino acids long. The germline gives CDR1 LNHNV, CDR2 YYDKDF (reference sequence). V lost 3 bases, J lost 0 bases, and 1 base stayed unmatched. DNA of the CDR3: TGTGCCACCAGCAGGGACAGGTTGAACACTGAAGCTTTCTTT. As protein: CATSRDRLNTEAFF.

CDR3 DNA sequence: TGTGCCAGCAGTGCTAGGCTAGGGGACAGGGAGTCCAGGGATGAAAAACTGTTTTTT. Its protein product is CASSARLGDRESRDEKLFF. The gene calls are TRBV6-1 and TRBJ1-4; 9 bases map to TRBD1. V lost 4 bases and J lost 6; bases outside the gene matches: 18. Per germline, CDR1 MNHNS and CDR2 SASEGT. This CDR3 has 19 residues.

This sequence joins TRBV12-3 or TRBV12-4 and TRBJ1-2, with D perhaps matching TRBD1 (5 bases). The CDR3 extends over 13 amino acids. V gave up 6 bases and J gave up 5 bases, with 13 bases separating them. CDR3 protein: CASSPWQGYGYTF. In nucleotides, the CDR3 is TGTGCCAGCAGCCCGTGGCAGGGTTATGGCTACACCTTC.